Listed here are 19 T cell receptor beta chains from one sample, sequenced in a study of shared clonotypes between healthy human individuals. Assay used: immunoSEQ multiplex PCR; TCRdb lists only in-frame clones, some missing. The sample yields a few million clones, around 95% seen once. Sample: naive CD4+ T cells sorted from blood. Sample subset: CD45RA+ positively selected. The receptors derive from a man between 18 and 29 years old in good health.

CDR3 nucleotide sequence: TGTGCCAGCAGTGAATATGACGCGTACGAGCAGTACTTC. The encoded protein is CASSEYDAYEQYF. This chain connects TRBV25-1 to TRBJ2-7; D unclear. Deletions cut 0 bases from V and 4 bases from J, with 7 bases between. CDR3 size: 13 residues. From germline, CDR1 is MGHDK and CDR2 SYGVNS.

The V and J genes are TRBV5-1 and TRBJ2-5; TRBD1 agrees at 8 bases. There are 14 residues in the CDR3. The J segment lost 5 bases and the V segment lost 2 bases, leaving 5 bases of the junction unmatched. CDR1 SGHRS and CDR2 YFSETQ come from the germline V gene. CDR3 loop: CASSLGQGMETQYF. In DNA, the CDR3 is TGCGCCAGCAGCTTAGGACAGGGTATGGAGACCCAGTACTTC. The entire variable domain, with the rest obtained from reference TRBV5-1 and TRBJ2-5, is as follows: KAGVTQTPRYLIKTRGQQVTLSCSPISGHRSVSWYQQTPGQGLQFLFEYFSETQRNKGNFPGRFSGRQFSNSRSEMNVSTLELGDSALYLCASSLGQGMETQYFGPGTRLLVL.

This clone was seen once. The gene calls are TRBV19 and TRBJ2-4, with D perhaps assigned TRBD1 or TRBD2 (5 bases each). The CDR3 extends over 15 amino acids. Germline-derived CDR1 and CDR2 are LNHDA and SQIVND (reference sequence). The V gene lost 5 bases and the J gene lost 5 bases, with 16 bases spanning the gap. The CDR3 DNA reads TGTGCCAGTAGTCCGGGACCGTCCCTCCAAAACATTCAGTACTTC. Its translation: CASSPGPSLQNIQYF. The variable domain in full, completed from reference TRBV19 and TRBJ2-4, reads DGGITQSPKYLFRKEGQNVTLSCEQNLNHDAMYWYRQDPGQGLRLIYYSQIVNDFQKGDIAEGYSVSREKKESFPLTVTSAQKNPTAFYLCASSPGPSLQNIQYFGAGTRLSVL.

This chain uses TRBV30 with TRBJ2-7, with 10 bases lining up with TRBD2. The CDR3 totals 15 residues. The V segment lost 3 bases and the J segment 3 bases; nucleotides outside the gene matches: 8. The V gene's germline CDR1 is GTSNPN and CDR2 SVGIG (reference sequence). This CDR3 is CAWSEGSGRVYEQYF. The DNA of the CDR3 is TGTGCCTGGAGCGAGGGGAGCGGGAGGGTCTACGAGCAGTACTTC.

As concerns this clone: The sample has other DNA sequences that encode this CDR3 too. V is TRBV28 and J is TRBJ1-5; a weak D match, TRBD1 (5 bases). Germline-derived CDR1 and CDR2 are MDHEN and SYDVKM. This CDR3 is 15 amino acids long. The V gene lost 2 bases and the J gene lost 1 base, with 9 bases spanning the gap. This CDR3 reads CASSLQGASNQPQHF. CDR3 in DNA: TGTGCCAGCAGTTTACAGGGCGCGAGCAATCAGCCCCAGCATTTT.

The rearrangement joins TRBV18 to TRBJ1-1; 10 bases agree with TRBD1. The CDR3 consists of 16 residues. J lost 5 bases, V lost 3 bases, and 9 bases had no gene match. Germline V gene lookup returns CDR1 KGHSH and CDR2 LQKENI. CDR3 bases: TGTGCCAGCTCACCCGACAGGGGGCGCGTGGGTACTGAAGCTTTCTTT. Protein product: CASSPDRGRVGTEAFF. The variable domain in full, with the rest retrieved from reference TRBV18 and TRBJ1-1, is NAGVMQNPRHLVRRRGQEARLRCSPMKGHSHVYWYRQLPEEGLKFMVYLQKENIIDESGMPKERFSAEFPKEGPSILRIQQVVRGDSAAYFCASSPDRGRVGTEAFFGQGTRLTVV.

This chain connects TRBV20-1 to TRBJ2-7; no definite D call. Trimming removed 3 bases from V and 4 bases from J, with 7 bases in between. The CDR3 sequence is 11 residues long. CDR1 is DFQATT and CDR2 is SNEGSKA in the germline V gene (reference sequence). This chain's CDR3 is CSASLEYEQYF. Here the CDR3 DNA reads TGCAGTGCTAGTCTCGAGTACGAGCAGTACTTC.

The chain joins TRBV7-2 to TRBJ1-6; TRBD1 might be the D (5 bases). The germline V gene encodes CDR1 SGHTA and CDR2 FQGNSA. V was trimmed by 1 base and J by 4 bases, leaving 14 bases between them. The CDR3 sequence is 17 residues long. In DNA, the CDR3 is TGTGCCAGCAGCTTAGTAGGCCAGGGTTTGTATAATTCACCCCTCCACTTT. It codes for CASSLVGQGLYNSPLHF.

The chain combines TRBV29-1 with TRBJ2-7; 7 bases line up with TRBD2. The J segment lost 2 bases and the V segment lost 1 base, leaving 5 bases of the junction unmatched. This CDR3 comprises 14 residues. Germline V gene lookup returns CDR1 SQVTM and CDR2 ANQGSEA. The CDR3 here is CSVEGEGGTYEQYF. The CDR3 DNA reads as TGCAGCGTTGAAGGAGAGGGAGGGACCTACGAGCAGTACTTC.

The rearrangement links TRBV5-6 to TRBJ1-2, with a tentative D call TRBD1 (5 bases). Trimming took off 2 bases at V and 8 bases at J, with 22 bases between the two ends. CDR1 and CDR2 from the germline V gene are SGHDT and YYEEEE. The CDR3 spans 16 residues. In DNA, the CDR3 is TGTGCCAGCAGCTTAATCCGGAACAGGAGTTTGGGCGGCTACACCTTC. The encoded protein is CASSLIRNRSLGGYTF.

This chain joins TRBV25-1 and TRBJ2-7; 9 nucleotides agree with TRBD2. The CDR3 contains 14 residues. Germline CDR1 reads MGHDK; CDR2 reads SYGVNS. J gave up 5 bases and V 4 bases, and 6 bases lay outside the gene matches. The CDR3 coding sequence is TGTGCCAGCAGTGGTAGCGGGAGAGGCGACGAGCAGTACTTC. Residues: CASSGSGRGDEQYF.

Details on this clone: The sample has other DNA sequences that encode this CDR3 too. The genes are TRBV20-1 and TRBJ2-5; D not resolved. Between the trimmed V and J ends, which lost 3 bases and 2 bases, there was a span of 4 bases. In germline, CDR1 is DFQATT, CDR2 SNEGSKA (reference sequence). The CDR3 runs 11 residues. The CDR3 reads CSARPQETQYF. The CDR3 nucleotides read TGCAGTGCTAGGCCGCAAGAGACCCAGTACTTC.

J is TRBJ1-1 and V is TRBV28, with D possibly TRBD1 on 5 matching bases. CDR1 MDHEN and CDR2 SYDVKM come from the germline V gene. Trimming stripped 2 bases from V and 2 bases from J, with 18 bases between. The CDR3 spans 17 residues. CDR3 region: CASSLKSQGAANTEAFF. The DNA for the CDR3 is TGTGCCAGCAGTTTAAAATCGCAGGGAGCAGCTAACACTGAAGCTTTCTTT.

This chain uses TRBV10-1 with TRBJ1-1, with 8 bases aligning to TRBD1. Trimming removed 0 bases from V and 10 bases from J; junction bases left unmatched: 10. This CDR3 has 15 residues. The germline V gene encodes CDR1 WNHNN and CDR2 SYGVQD (reference sequence). The CDR3 loop reads CASSESRITGGRAFF. For the CDR3, the DNA is TGCGCCAGCAGTGAGTCGAGGATAACAGGGGGGAGAGCTTTCTTT.

The genes are TRBV19 and TRBJ2-3; 10 bases are a match to TRBD1. Germline V gene sequence: CDR1 LNHDA, CDR2 SQIVND (reference sequence). CDR3 size: 15 residues. The V segment lost 5 bases and the J segment 5 bases; nucleotides outside the gene matches: 7. The CDR3 reads CASSPRTGGRDTQYF. In nucleotides, the CDR3 is TGTGCCAGTAGTCCCCGGACAGGGGGAAGAGATACGCAGTATTTT.

The CDR3 sequence is CATTTGYGTEAFF. CDR3 bases: TGTGCCACCACGACAGGGTACGGCACTGAAGCTTTCTTT. This rearrangement joins TRBV19 to TRBJ1-1, with 7 bases identical to TRBD1. J gave up 4 bases and V 10 bases, and 9 bases lay outside the gene matches. This CDR3 has 13 residues. Per germline, CDR1 LNHDA and CDR2 SQIVND (reference sequence). Full variable domain (rest looked up from reference TRBV19 and TRBJ1-1): DGGITQSPKYLFRKEGQNVTLSCEQNLNHDAMYWYRQDPGQGLRLIYYSQIVNDFQKGDIAEGYSVSREKKESFPLTVTSAQKNPTAFYLCATTTGYGTEAFFGQGTRLTVV.

This clone was detected only once. The rearrangement uses TRBV30 and TRBJ1-4; D unresolved. This CDR3 is 12 amino acids long. V gave up 2 bases and J gave up 5 bases, with 6 bases separating them. The germline CDR1 and CDR2 sequences are GTSNPN and SVGIG (reference sequence). The CDR3 reads CAWSKKNEKLFF. CDR3 in DNA: TGTGCCTGGAGTAAAAAAAATGAAAAACTGTTTTTT.

The chain has TRBV19 and TRBJ2-3, with 8 bases fitting TRBD1. Germline values: CDR1 LNHDA, CDR2 SQIVND (reference sequence). The ends lost 6 bases at V and 0 bases at J; junction bases unmatched: 2. This CDR3 is 14 amino acids long. The CDR3 DNA follows: TGTGCCAGTAGGACAGGGGAAAGCACAGATACGCAGTATTTT. Translated: CASRTGESTDTQYF.

This sequence joins TRBV2 and TRBJ1-5, with unresolved D. V lost 5 bases, J lost 0 bases, and 5 bases lay in between. CDR1 and CDR2 from the germline V gene are SNHLY and FYNNEI. This CDR3 has 13 residues. The CDR3, as DNA: TGTGCCAGCAGTTTCGCTAGCAATCAGCCCCAGCATTTT. Protein: CASSFASNQPQHF.